These 15 T cell receptor beta chains were sequenced from one sample in a study of regulatory T cells in long-lasting Graves disease. The time point is: newly diagnosed GD, antithyroid drugs for less than 3 months. PBMC-derived RNA was used for the TCR library. Arm-PCR with iRepertoire HTBI primers amplified the CDR3 regions for these TCR beta libraries. Each CDR3 protein is one row after TCRdb ran MiXCR on the multiplex PCR reads. The data show about 470,000 distinct CDR3 sequences, with roughly 17% seen just once and 10% to 15% held by the top ten. In addition, the sample was reused for a study of T cells in Graves' hyperthyroidism and ophthalmopathy.

The specimen comprised peripheral blood mononuclear cells (PBMCs), sampled at new diagnosis, from a patient treated with antithyroid drugs. The source is a man aged 40-49 years with Graves disease.

The J gene is TRBJ1-2, the V gene TRBV27; D gene unclear. V was shortened by 0 bases and J by 4 bases, with 9 bases between the two germline ends. The CDR3 totals 14 residues. The germline V gene has CDR1 MNHEY and CDR2 SMNVEV (reference sequence). CDR3 in amino acids: CASSLSGGIYGYTF. CDR3 nucleotide sequence: TGTGCCAGCAGTTTATCGGGCGGCATCTATGGCTACACCTTC.

This clonotype appeared many times. The chain carries TRBV9 and TRBJ2-1; D is unresolved. Germline assignment: CDR1 SGDLS and CDR2 YYNGEE. Trimming cost V 0 bases and J 1 base, with 8 bases left between them. This CDR3 has 15 residues. CDR3: CASSVGSRSYNEQFF. The CDR3 coding sequence is TGTGCCAGCAGCGTAGGATCCCGATCCTACAATGAGCAGTTCTTC. Full variable domain (remainder filled in from reference TRBV9 and TRBJ2-1): DSGVTQTPKHLITATGQRVTLRCSPRSGDLSVYWYQQSLDQGLQFLIQYYNGEERAKGNILERFSAQQFPDLHSELNLSSLELGDSALYFCASSVGSRSYNEQFFGPGTRLTVL.

This clonotype was counted only a few times. The chain links TRBV18 to TRBJ2-2, with TRBD1 matching over 8 bases. The germline V gene has CDR1 KGHSH and CDR2 LQKENI. This CDR3 is built from 17 residues. J was trimmed by 0 bases and V by 4 bases; bases with no gene match: 7. CDR3 coding DNA: TGTGCCAGCTCACAAATGACAGGGGCTTCGAACACCGGGGAGCTGTTTTTT. Its protein is CASSQMTGASNTGELFF. Full variable domain (remainder filled in from reference TRBV18 and TRBJ2-2): NAGVMQNPRHLVRRRGQEARLRCSPMKGHSHVYWYRQLPEEGLKFMVYLQKENIIDESGMPKERFSAEFPKEGPSILRIQQVVRGDSAAYFCASSQMTGASNTGELFFGEGSRLTVL.

This clonotype was picked up a small number of times. The CDR3 region is CASGPYNEQFF. DNA of the CDR3: TGTGCTAGTGGTCCCTACAATGAGCAGTTCTTC. The chain recombines TRBV12-5 with TRBJ2-1; unclear D gene. V was clipped by 5 bases and J by 2 bases, with 1 base between them. Germline V gives CDR1 LGHNT, CDR2 FRNRAP. CDR3 length: 11 residues.

This clonotype was recorded at least ten times. The rearrangement joins TRBV2 to TRBJ1-5; D uncertain. CDR1 SNHLY and CDR2 FYNNEI come from the germline V gene. This CDR3 spans 14 amino acids. Trimming left V 4 bases short and J 0 bases short, with 7 bases between. In DNA form, the CDR3 reads TGTGCCAGCAGTGTCGCGGTTAGCAATCAGCCCCAGCATTTT. It codes for CASSVAVSNQPQHF.

V gene TRBV7-8 combines with J gene TRBJ2-1; 8 bases are a match to TRBD2. This CDR3 spans 14 amino acids. V shed 0 bases and J 8 bases; nucleotides not matched to a gene: 3. CDR1 and CDR2 from the germline V gene are SGHVS and FQNEAQ. The CDR3 bases are TGTGCCAGCAGCTTAGCTAGCGGGGTCGATGAGCAGTTCTTC. Its protein is CASSLASGVDEQFF.

The chain carries TRBV2 and TRBJ2-5, with 8 bases matching TRBD1. V lost 2 bases to trimming and J lost 3 bases; unmatched junction nucleotides: 2. The CDR3 consists of 14 residues. CDR1 SNHLY and CDR2 FYNNEI come from the germline V gene. The CDR3 here is CASSEQGAKETQYF. The CDR3 nucleotides read TGTGCCAGCAGTGAACAGGGGGCCAAAGAGACCCAGTACTTC.

There are many counts of this clonotype. This sequence joins TRBV20-1 and TRBJ2-3; D gene ambiguous. The CDR3 contains 14 residues. Germline V CDR1 and CDR2: DFQATT, SNEGSKA (reference sequence). V was shortened by 0 bases and J by 1 base, with 8 bases between the two germline ends. The DNA of the CDR3 is TGCAGTGCTAGAGAGGCAAGAGGCACAGATACGCAGTATTTT. It codes for CSAREARGTDTQYF.

This chain uses TRBV25-1 with TRBJ1-2, with D possibly matching TRBD1 (6 bases). Deletions cut 3 bases from V and 8 bases from J, with 22 bases between. This CDR3 has 16 residues. The germline V gene encodes CDR1 MGHDK and CDR2 SYGVNS. CDR3 bases: TGTGCCAGCAGTGACCCCTCGGGGGGGGCCCAACGGGGCTACACCTTC. Translation gives CASSDPSGGAQRGYTF.

This clonotype was counted ten times or more. This rearrangement joins TRBV5-1 to TRBJ2-2, with D perhaps TRBD2 (5 bases). This CDR3 has 16 residues. Germline CDR1 reads SGHRS; CDR2 reads YFSETQ. The V and J ends lost 0 bases and 0 bases respectively, with 9 bases between them. DNA for the CDR3: TGCGCCAGCAGCTTGGGGGGAGCGTCGAACACCGGGGAGCTGTTTTTT. It is translated as CASSLGGASNTGELFF. The full variable domain, in which reference TRBV5-1 and TRBJ2-2 provide the parts outside the CDR3, is KAGVTQTPRYLIKTRGQQVTLSCSPISGHRSVSWYQQTPGQGLQFLFEYFSETQRNKGNFPGRFSGRQFSNSRSEMNVSTLELGDSALYLCASSLGGASNTGELFFGEGSRLTVL.

The table lists this clonotype with a count of one. The chain links TRBV19 to TRBJ2-1; TRBD1 aligns across 8 bases. This CDR3 region has 15 residues. Germline CDR1 and CDR2: LNHDA and SQIVND (reference sequence). The trim removed 1 base at V and 3 bases at J, leaving 2 bases unmatched. CDR3 DNA: TGTGCCAGTAGTATAGCCGGACAGGGCTACAATGAGCAGTTCTTC. It yields the protein CASSIAGQGYNEQFF.

This clonotype appeared many times. CDR3 nucleotides: TGTGCCAGCAGTTTTGGACGCACCGGGGAGCTGTTTTTT. It translates to CASSFGRTGELFF. V usage is TRBV12-3 or TRBV12-4 and J usage is TRBJ2-2, with D unresolved. The CDR3 has 13 residues. Trimming left V 3 bases short and J 4 bases short, with 6 bases between.

This clonotype showed up just a few times. V usage is TRBV7-9 and J usage is TRBJ1-2; TRBD1 agrees at 10 bases. Per the germline V gene, CDR1 is SEHNR and CDR2 is FQNEAQ (reference sequence). The ends lost 1 base at V and 10 bases at J; junction bases unmatched: 6. The length of the CDR3 is 14 residues. CDR3 residues: CASSLGDRGASYTF. The DNA for the CDR3 is TGTGCCAGCAGCTTAGGGGACAGGGGTGCGTCCTACACCTTC.

This clonotype was detected ten times or more. This chain joins TRBV27 and TRBJ2-7, with D perhaps given as TRBD1 or TRBD2 (5 bases each). Trimming stripped 2 bases from V and 5 bases from J, with 19 bases between. This CDR3 contains 16 residues. Germline CDR1 reads MNHEY; CDR2 reads SMNVEV (reference sequence). CDR3 sequence: CASSLQGGTAPDEQYF. DNA for the CDR3: TGTGCCAGCAGTTTACAGGGTGGGACGGCTCCTGACGAGCAGTACTTC.

This chain joins TRBV29-1 and TRBJ2-1; 11 positions agree with TRBD2. Unmatched junction bases numbered 8, after V lost 3 bases and J lost 4 bases. Germline assignment: CDR1 SQVTM and CDR2 ANQGSEA. The CDR3 extends over 16 amino acids. The CDR3 region has the DNA TGCAGCGTTGAGGGCCCTAGCGGGAGGCAATACAATGAGCAGTTCTTC. It codes for CSVEGPSGRQYNEQFF.